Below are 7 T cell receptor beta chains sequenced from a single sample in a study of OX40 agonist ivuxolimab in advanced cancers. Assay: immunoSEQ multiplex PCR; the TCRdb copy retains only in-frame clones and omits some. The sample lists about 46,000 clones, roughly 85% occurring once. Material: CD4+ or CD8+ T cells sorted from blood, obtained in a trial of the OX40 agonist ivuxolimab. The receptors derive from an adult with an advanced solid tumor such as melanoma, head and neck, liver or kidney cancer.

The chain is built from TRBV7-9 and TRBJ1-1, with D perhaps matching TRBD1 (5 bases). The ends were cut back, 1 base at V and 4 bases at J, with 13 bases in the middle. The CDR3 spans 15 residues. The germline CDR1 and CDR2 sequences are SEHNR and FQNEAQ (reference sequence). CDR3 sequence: CASSLDQGRGTEAFF. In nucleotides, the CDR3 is TGTGCCAGCAGCTTAGATCAGGGTCGGGGCACTGAAGCTTTCTTT.

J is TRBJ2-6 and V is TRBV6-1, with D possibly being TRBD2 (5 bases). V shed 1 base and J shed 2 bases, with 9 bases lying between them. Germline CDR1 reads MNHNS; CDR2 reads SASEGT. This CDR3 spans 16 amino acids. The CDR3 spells CASSEDEGTGANVLTF. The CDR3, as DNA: TGTGCCAGCAGTGAAGATGAGGGTACTGGGGCCAACGTCCTGACTTTC.

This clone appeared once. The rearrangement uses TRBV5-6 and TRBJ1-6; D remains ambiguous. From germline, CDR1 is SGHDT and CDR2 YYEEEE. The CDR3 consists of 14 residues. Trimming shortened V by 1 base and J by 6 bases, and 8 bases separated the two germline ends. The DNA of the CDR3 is TGTGCCAGCAGCTTGCCCGGGAGTAATTCACCCCTCCACTTT. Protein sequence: CASSLPGSNSPLHF. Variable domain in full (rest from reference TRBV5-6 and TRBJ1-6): DAGVTQSPTHLIKTRGQQVTLRCSPKSGHDTVSWYQQALGQGPQFIFQYYEEEERQRGNFPDRFSGHQFPNYSSELNVNALLLGDSALYLCASSLPGSNSPLHFGNGTRLTVT.

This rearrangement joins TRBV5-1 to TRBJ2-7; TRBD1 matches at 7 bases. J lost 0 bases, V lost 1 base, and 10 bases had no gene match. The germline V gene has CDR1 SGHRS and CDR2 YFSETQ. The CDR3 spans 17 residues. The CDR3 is CASSLFPAGGGSYEQYF. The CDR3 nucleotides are TGCGCCAGCAGCTTGTTTCCCGCAGGGGGTGGCTCCTACGAGCAGTACTTC. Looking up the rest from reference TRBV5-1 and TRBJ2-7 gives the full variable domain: KAGVTQTPRYLIKTRGQQVTLSCSPISGHRSVSWYQQTPGQGLQFLFEYFSETQRNKGNFPGRFSGRQFSNSRSEMNVSTLELGDSALYLCASSLFPAGGGSYEQYFGPGTRLTVT.

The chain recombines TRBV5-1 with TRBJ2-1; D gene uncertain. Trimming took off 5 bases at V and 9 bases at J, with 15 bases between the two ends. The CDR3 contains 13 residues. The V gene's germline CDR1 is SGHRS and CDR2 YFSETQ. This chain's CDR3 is CASSLQDRSEQFF. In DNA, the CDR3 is TGCGCCAGCAGTCTTCAGGATAGGAGTGAGCAGTTCTTC.

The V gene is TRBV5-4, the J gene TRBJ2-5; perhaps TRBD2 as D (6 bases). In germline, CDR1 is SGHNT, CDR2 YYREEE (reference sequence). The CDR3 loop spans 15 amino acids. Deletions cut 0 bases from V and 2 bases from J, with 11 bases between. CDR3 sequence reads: CASSLVEGGQETQYF. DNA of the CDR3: TGTGCCAGCAGCTTGGTGGAGGGTGGGCAAGAGACCCAGTACTTC.

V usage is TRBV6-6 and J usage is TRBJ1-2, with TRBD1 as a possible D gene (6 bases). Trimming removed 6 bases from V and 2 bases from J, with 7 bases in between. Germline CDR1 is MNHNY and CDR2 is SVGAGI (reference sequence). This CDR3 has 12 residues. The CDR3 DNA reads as TGTGCCAGCAGAACAGGGAACTATGGCTACACCTTC. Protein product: CASRTGNYGYTF.